The T cell receptor beta chain described here comes from a study of T cells in Graves' hyperthyroidism and ophthalmopathy. Whole-study findings and limits: The blood repertoire included most of the expanded thyroid clonotypes above 0.001.

TCR beta CDR3 region amplification was performed from RNA transcripts. The TCR CDR3 was amplified in a first-round RT-PCR using the HTBI primer set. Via MiXCR, TCRdb re-called the multiplex PCR reads, giving one row per CDR3 protein. Among over 150,000 distinct CDR3 sequences, around a sixth were seen once, and the ten largest hold over 45%. Diagnoses rested on clinical symptoms, serum thyroxine and TRAb, thyroid ultrasound and orbital computed tomography. Germline V gene lookup returns CDR1 SNHLY and CDR2 FYNNEI. Trimming at V came to 6 bases and at J to 7 bases, leaving 15 bases not matched to a gene. The CDR3 runs 16 residues. Ten or more counts support this clonotype. Its antigen is not identified.

The V call is TRBV2, the J call TRBJ1-5; 7 nucleotides align to TRBD1. The sample taken for sequencing was blood. The sequence was collected from a woman in her forties or fifties with Graves' hyperthyroidism. CDR3: CASRKAFDRVEQPQHF. CDR3 nucleotide sequence: TGTGCCAGCAGAAAAGCCTTCGACAGGGTTGAACAGCCCCAGCATTTT.